This T cell receptor beta chain was recovered during a study of blood T cell repertoires in COVID-19. Overall study: Acute-phase and convalescent COVID-19 samples originated in the United States, Italy and Spain. The analysed material was cDNA or gDNA that came from T cells, B-cell-depleted T cells, or PBMCs.

V lost 3 bases and J 8 bases, leaving 10 bases between the germline ends. The length of the CDR3 is 12 residues. In the authors' methods: Counts of nucleated cells, estimated from reference gene primer amplification, were obtained. Profiling relied on immunoSEQ multiplex PCR, and the TCRdb table lists in-frame clones only, not all of them. D and trimming come from the DNA, and the V and J calls and clone size come from that table. The sample contains around 81,000 clones, approximately 88% of which appear only once. Details on this clone: The sample contains more than one DNA sequence encoding this CDR3.

The chain is built from TRBV12-3 or TRBV12-4 and TRBJ1-2; D unresolved. This receptor was taken from a man aged 70 or older with acute or convalescent COVID-19. The specimen was peripheral blood. CDR3 in DNA: TGTGCCAGCAGTTTGTCCTCGGGGGGCTACACCTTC. It translates to CASSLSSGGYTF.